The present TCR beta chain was sequenced within a study of shared clonotypes between healthy human individuals. The germline V gene encodes CDR1 MDHEN and CDR2 SYDVKM. Trimming left V 5 bases short and J 4 bases short, with 17 bases between. The CDR3 is made up of 15 amino acids. The assay was immunoSEQ multiplex PCR, and TCRdb's table has in-frame clones only and misses some. Here the sample spans roughly 1.4 million clones, roughly 98.5% being singletons. This TCR was sampled from a man aged 25-45 years in good health. The chain joins TRBV28 to TRBJ1-2; a possible D gene is TRBD1 (5 bases). Sequencing was done on a sample of naive CD4+ T cells sorted from blood. Subset of the sample: CD45RA+ positively selected. CDR3: CASSPAGGQGYGYTF. In DNA, the CDR3 is TGTGCCAGCAGTCCCGCCGGGGGTCAGGGCTATGGCTACACCTTC.